These T cell receptor beta chains were read from a single sample in a study of cytomegalovirus exposure and HLA in healthy donors. TCRdb keeps only in-frame clones here, not all; method: immunoSEQ multiplex PCR. Altogether 76,000 or so clones are present, approximately 94% being singletons, with the ten largest covering approximately 3.4%. Input material: PBMCs. The receptors were gathered from a woman aged 18-35 years in good health and CMV-seropositive. CDR3s leave out the opening cysteine and the closing phenylalanine or tryptophan.

cdr3_aa: ASSYTGTGGAYGYT
j_call: TRBJ1-2
v_call: TRBV2

cdr3_aa: ATSNDREVTEAF
j_call: TRBJ1-1
v_call: TRBV15

cdr3_aa: ASSLGAGGPAGTQY
j_call: TRBJ2-5
v_call: TRBV5-4

cdr3_aa: ASSLATGAGNTIY
j_call: TRBJ1-3
v_call: TRBV7-2

cdr3_aa: ASSHRGGYT
j_call: TRBJ1-2
v_call: TRBV11-3

cdr3_aa: AISEGANYGYT
j_call: TRBJ1-2
v_call: TRBV10-3

cdr3_aa: ASSYPTYEQY
j_call: TRBJ2-7
v_call: TRBV6-6

cdr3_aa: AWKLAGGGELF
j_call: TRBJ2-2
v_call: TRBV30

cdr3_aa: SVEDQGAMDEQY
j_call: TRBJ2-7
v_call: TRBV29-1

cdr3_aa: ASSPRQGAYEQY
j_call: TRBJ2-7
v_call: TRBV18

cdr3_aa: ASSLRGPGTEAF
j_call: TRBJ1-1
v_call: TRBV5-1

cdr3_aa: AIRATGALGGEQY
j_call: TRBJ2-7
v_call: TRBV10-3

cdr3_aa: ASSLANGDYLGEQF
j_call: TRBJ2-1
v_call: TRBV5-1

cdr3_aa: ASSEELGTGAF
j_call: TRBJ1-1
v_call: TRBV2

cdr3_aa: ASSFQGEGANVLT
j_call: TRBJ2-6
v_call: TRBV7-3

cdr3_aa: ACPGGTGGDANYGYT
j_call: TRBJ1-2
v_call: TRBV30

cdr3_aa: ASSRGQGDSNEQF
j_call: TRBJ2-1
v_call: TRBV4-2

cdr3_aa: ASSFFSSGQGQETQY
j_call: TRBJ2-5
v_call: TRBV28

cdr3_aa: ASSPHTLAYEQY
j_call: TRBJ2-7
v_call: TRBV28

cdr3_aa: ASSGDRVIYNEQF
j_call: TRBJ2-1
v_call: TRBV28

cdr3_aa: ASSLDSWNTEAF
j_call: TRBJ1-1
v_call: TRBV5-5

cdr3_aa: ASSAPHDRGRGYT
j_call: TRBJ1-2
v_call: TRBV28

cdr3_aa: ASSILMNTEAF
j_call: TRBJ1-1
v_call: TRBV19

cdr3_aa: ACASGTYEQY
j_call: TRBJ2-7
v_call: TRBV30

cdr3_aa: ASSLPGANEKLF
j_call: TRBJ1-4
v_call: TRBV5-1

cdr3_aa: ASSPLASLAKNIQY
j_call: TRBJ2-4
v_call: TRBV18

cdr3_aa: ASSLNSAGSGANVLT
j_call: TRBJ2-6
v_call: TRBV7-3

cdr3_aa: ASSPARSGFGETQY
j_call: TRBJ2-5
v_call: TRBV5-1

cdr3_aa: ATSEGTSSNEQF
j_call: TRBJ2-1
v_call: TRBV15

cdr3_aa: ASSAGLAGVESTDTQY
j_call: TRBJ2-3
v_call: TRBV9

cdr3_aa: ASSSLAGRGNEQF
j_call: TRBJ2-1
v_call: TRBV5-1

cdr3_aa: ASSGLAGGADTQY
j_call: TRBJ2-3
v_call: TRBV6-1